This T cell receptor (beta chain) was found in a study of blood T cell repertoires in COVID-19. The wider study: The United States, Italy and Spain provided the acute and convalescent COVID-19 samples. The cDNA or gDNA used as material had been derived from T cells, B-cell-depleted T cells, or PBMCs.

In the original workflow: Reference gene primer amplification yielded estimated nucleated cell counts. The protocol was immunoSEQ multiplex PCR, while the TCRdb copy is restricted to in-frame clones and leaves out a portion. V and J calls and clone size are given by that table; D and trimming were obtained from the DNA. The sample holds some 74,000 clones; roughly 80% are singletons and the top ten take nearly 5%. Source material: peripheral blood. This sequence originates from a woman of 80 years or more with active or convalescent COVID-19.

CDR3 amino acids: CASSRGNQPQHF. The CDR3 nucleotides are TGTGCCAGCAGCCGAGGGAACCAGCCCCAGCATTTT. This chain connects TRBV12-3 or TRBV12-4 to TRBJ1-5; D gene ambiguous. The CDR3 runs to 12 residues. V was pared by 6 bases and J by 7 bases, with 10 bases between.